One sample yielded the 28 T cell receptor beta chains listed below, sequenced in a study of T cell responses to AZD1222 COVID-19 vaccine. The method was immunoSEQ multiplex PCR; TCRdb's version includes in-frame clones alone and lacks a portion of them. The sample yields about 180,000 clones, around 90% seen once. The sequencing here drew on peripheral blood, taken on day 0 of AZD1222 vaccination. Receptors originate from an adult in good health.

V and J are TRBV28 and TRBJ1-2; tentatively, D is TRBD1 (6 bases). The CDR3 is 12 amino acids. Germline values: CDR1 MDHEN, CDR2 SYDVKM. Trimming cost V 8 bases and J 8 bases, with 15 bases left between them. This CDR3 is CASHQGIKGYTF. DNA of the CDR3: TGTGCCAGCCATCAGGGGATTAAAGGCTACACCTTC.

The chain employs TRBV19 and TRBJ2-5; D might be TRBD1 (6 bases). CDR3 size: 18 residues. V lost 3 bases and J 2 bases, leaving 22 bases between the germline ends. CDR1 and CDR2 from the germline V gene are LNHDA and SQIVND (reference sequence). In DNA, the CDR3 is TGTGCCAGTAGTATTTGGGGGACACCCGGACCCTCTCAAGAGACCCAGTACTTC. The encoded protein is CASSIWGTPGPSQETQYF.

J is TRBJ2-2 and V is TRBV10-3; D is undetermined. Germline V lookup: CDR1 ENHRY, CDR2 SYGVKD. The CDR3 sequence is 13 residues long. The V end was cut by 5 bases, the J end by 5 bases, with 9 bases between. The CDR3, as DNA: TGTGCCATCAGTCTTCAGATAACCGGGGAGCTGTTTTTT. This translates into CAISLQITGELFF.

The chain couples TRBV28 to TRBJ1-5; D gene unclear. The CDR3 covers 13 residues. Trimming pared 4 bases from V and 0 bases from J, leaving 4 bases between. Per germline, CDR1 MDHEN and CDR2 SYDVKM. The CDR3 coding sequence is TGTGCCAGCAGTTCAGATAGCAATCAGCCCCAGCATTTT. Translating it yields CASSSDSNQPQHF.

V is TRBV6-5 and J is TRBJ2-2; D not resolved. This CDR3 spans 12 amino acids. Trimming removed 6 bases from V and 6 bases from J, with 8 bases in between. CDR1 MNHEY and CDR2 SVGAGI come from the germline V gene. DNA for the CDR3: TGTGCCAGCAGGCAGGCCCCCGGGGAGCTGTTTTTT. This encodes CASRQAPGELFF.

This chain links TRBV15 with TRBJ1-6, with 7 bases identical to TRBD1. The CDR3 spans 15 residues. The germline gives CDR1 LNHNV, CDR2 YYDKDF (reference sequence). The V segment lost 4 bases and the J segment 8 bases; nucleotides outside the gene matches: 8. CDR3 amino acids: CATSIATGTDSPLHF. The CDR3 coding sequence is TGTGCCACCAGCATCGCGACTGGGACAGATTCACCCCTCCACTTT.

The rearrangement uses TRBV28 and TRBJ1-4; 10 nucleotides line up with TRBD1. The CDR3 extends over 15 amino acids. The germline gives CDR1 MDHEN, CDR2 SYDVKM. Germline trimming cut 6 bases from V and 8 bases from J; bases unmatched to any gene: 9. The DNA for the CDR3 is TGTGCCAGCAGGTATAGGGGACAGGGGTTCGAAAAACTGTTTTTT. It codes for CASRYRGQGFEKLFF.

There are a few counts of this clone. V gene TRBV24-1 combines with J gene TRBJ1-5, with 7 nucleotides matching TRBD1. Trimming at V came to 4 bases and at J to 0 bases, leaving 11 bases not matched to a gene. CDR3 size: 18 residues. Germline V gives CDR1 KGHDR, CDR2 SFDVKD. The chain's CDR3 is CATSDHIWTGNSNQPQHF. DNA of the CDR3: TGTGCCACCAGTGACCACATTTGGACAGGAAATAGCAATCAGCCCCAGCATTTT.

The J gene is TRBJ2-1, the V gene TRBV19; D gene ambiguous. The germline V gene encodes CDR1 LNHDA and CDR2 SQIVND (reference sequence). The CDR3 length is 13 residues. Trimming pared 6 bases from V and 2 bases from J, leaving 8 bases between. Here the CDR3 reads CASSHGPYNEQFF. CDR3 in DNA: TGTGCCAGTAGCCACGGACCCTACAATGAGCAGTTCTTC.

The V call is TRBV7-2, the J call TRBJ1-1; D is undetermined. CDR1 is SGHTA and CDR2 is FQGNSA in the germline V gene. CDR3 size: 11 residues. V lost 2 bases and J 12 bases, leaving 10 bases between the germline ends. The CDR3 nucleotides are TGTGCCAGCAGCTTAAACGTGAGGTCTTTCTTT. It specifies CASSLNVRSFF.

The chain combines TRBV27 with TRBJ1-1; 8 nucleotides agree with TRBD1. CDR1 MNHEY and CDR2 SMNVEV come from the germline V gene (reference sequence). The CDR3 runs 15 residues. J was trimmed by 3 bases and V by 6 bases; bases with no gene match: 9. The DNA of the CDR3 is TGTGCCAGCAGGTCCCCGGGACAGGCACACACTGAAGCTTTCTTT. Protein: CASRSPGQAHTEAFF.

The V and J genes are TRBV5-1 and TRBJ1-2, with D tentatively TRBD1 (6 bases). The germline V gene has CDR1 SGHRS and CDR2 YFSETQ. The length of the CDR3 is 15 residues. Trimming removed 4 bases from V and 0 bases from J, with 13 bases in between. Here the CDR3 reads CASSGDIRANYGYTF. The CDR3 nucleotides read TGCGCCAGCAGCGGGGACATCAGAGCTAACTATGGCTACACCTTC.

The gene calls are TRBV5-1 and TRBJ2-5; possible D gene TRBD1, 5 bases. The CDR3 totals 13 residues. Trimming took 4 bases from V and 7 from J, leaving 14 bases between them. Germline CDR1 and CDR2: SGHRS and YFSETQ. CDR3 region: CASSQDSTRTQYF. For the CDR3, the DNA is TGCGCCAGCAGCCAAGACAGTACTCGGACCCAGTACTTC.

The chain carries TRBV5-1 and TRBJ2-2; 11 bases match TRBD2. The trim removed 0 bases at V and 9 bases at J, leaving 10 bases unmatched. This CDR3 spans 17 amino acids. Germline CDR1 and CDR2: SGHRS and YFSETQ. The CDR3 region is CASSLEGLAGGNRELFF. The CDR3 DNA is TGCGCCAGCAGCTTGGAAGGGCTAGCGGGAGGTAACCGGGAGCTGTTTTTT.

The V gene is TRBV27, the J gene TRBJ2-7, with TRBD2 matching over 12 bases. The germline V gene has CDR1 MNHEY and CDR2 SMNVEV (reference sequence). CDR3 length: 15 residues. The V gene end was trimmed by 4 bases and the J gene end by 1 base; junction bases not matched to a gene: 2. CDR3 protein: CASSSLAGGSYEQYF. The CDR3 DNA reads TGTGCCAGCAGTTCGCTAGCGGGAGGGTCCTACGAGCAGTACTTC.

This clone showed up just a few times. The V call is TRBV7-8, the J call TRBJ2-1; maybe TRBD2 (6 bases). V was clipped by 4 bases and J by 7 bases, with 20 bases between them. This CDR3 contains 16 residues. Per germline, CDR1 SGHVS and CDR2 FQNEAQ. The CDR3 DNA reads TGTGCCAGCAGCTCAGTGGTTCTAGCGCGTACGAATGAGCAGTTCTTC. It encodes CASSSVVLARTNEQFF.

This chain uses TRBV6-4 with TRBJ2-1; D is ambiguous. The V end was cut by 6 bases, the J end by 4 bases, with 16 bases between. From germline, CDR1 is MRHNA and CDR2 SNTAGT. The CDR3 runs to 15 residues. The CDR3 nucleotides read TGTGCCAGCAGCTCAAACTTAAGGGCTTACAATGAGCAGTTCTTC. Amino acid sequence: CASSSNLRAYNEQFF.

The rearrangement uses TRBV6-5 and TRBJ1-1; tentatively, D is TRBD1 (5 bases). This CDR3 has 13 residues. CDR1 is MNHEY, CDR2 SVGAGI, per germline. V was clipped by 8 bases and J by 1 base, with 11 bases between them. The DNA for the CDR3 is TGTGCCAGCTCGCGGGGGACGAACACTGAAGCTTTCTTT. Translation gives CASSRGTNTEAFF.

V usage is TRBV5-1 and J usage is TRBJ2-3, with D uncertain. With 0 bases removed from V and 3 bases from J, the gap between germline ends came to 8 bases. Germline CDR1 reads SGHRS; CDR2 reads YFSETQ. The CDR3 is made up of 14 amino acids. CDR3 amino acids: CASSLGGGTDTQYF. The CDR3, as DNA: TGCGCCAGCAGCTTGGGAGGTGGGACAGATACGCAGTATTTT.

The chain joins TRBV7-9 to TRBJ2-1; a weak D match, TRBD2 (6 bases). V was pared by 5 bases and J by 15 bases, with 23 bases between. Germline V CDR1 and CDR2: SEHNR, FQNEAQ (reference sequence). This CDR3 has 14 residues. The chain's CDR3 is CASSTVPGAEGPFF. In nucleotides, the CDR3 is TGTGCCAGCAGCACGGTGCCGGGAGCCGAGGGTCCGTTCTTC. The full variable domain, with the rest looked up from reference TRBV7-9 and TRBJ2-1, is DTGVSQNPRHKITKRGQNVTFRCDPISEHNRLYWYRQTLGQGPEFLTYFQNEAQLEKSRLLSDRFSAERPKGSFSTLEIQRTEQGDSAMYLCASSTVPGAEGPFFGPGTRLTVL.

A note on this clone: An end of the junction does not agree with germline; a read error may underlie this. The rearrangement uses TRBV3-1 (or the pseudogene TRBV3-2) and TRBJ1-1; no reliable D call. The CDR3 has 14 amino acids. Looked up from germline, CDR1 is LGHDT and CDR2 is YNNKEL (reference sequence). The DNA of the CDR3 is TGTGCCAGCAGCCAAGCCTTCTCCGCGGGGAGGGAGGTCTTT. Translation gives CASSQAFSAGREVF.

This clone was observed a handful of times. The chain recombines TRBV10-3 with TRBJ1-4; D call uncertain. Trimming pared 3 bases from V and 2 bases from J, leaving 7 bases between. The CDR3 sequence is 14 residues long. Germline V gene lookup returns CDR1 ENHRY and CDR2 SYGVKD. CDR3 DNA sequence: TGTGCCATCAGTGAACAACAGACTAATGAAAAACTGTTTTTT. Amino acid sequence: CAISEQQTNEKLFF.

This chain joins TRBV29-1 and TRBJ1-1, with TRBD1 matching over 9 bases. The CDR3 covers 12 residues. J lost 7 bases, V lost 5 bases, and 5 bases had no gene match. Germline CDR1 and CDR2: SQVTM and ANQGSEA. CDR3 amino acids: CSVTGQGNEAFF. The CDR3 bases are TGCAGCGTTACGGGACAGGGAAATGAAGCTTTCTTT.

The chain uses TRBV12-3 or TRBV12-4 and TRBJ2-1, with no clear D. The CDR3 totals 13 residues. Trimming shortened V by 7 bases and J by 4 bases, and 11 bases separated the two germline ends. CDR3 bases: TGTGCCAGCACCAGTGGCTATTACAATGAGCAGTTCTTC. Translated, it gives CASTSGYYNEQFF.

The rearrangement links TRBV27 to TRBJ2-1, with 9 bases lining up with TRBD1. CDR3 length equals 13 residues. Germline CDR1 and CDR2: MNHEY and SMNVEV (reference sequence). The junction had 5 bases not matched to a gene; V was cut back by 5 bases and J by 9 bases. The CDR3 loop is CASSLVGQGEQFF. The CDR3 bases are TGTGCCAGCAGTCTTGTGGGACAGGGTGAGCAGTTCTTC.

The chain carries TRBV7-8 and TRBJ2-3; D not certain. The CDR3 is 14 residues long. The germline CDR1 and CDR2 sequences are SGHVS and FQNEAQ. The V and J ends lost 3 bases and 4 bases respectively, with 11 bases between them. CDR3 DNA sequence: TGTGCCAGCAGCTTCACCAGGCCGGCAGATACGCAGTATTTT. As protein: CASSFTRPADTQYF.

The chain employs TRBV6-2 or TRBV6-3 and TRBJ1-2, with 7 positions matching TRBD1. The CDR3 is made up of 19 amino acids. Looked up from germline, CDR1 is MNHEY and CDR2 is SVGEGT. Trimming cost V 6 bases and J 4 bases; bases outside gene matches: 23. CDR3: CASSPAPGGGGRGSYGYTF. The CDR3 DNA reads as TGTGCCAGCAGCCCTGCACCCGGAGGGGGCGGTAGAGGAAGCTATGGCTACACCTTC.

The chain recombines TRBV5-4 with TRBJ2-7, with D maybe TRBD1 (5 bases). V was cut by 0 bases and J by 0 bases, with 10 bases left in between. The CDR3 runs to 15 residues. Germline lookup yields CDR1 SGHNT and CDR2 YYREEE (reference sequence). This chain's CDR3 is CASSLGGRSSYEQYF. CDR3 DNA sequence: TGTGCCAGCAGCTTGGGGGGCAGGAGCTCCTACGAGCAGTACTTC.